The entry below describes one T cell receptor (beta chain). Its matching antigen is unknown. Lesional scalp tissue (obtained by punch biopsy) and peripheral blood were collected from alopecia areata patients. The record originates from a study of CD8+ T cells in alopecia areata. Study-level points and caveats: Researchers reported that TCR sharing among patients proved less clear than in mice, possibly HLA-linked. Scalp samples also yield sequences of resident alphabeta T cells from normal skin.

RNA was extracted and reverse transcribed into cDNA as the sequencing template. TCRdb's table, derived via immunoSEQ multiplex PCR, lists solely in-frame clones and lacks some. The sample lists about 120,000 clones, around 48% occurring once. The material sequenced was NKG2D-low CD8+ T cells sorted from blood. This receptor was identified in a human donor with alopecia areata.

CDR3 sequence (DNA): TGTGCCAGCAGCTCCACTAGCGGGAGCTCCAATGAGCAGTTCTTC. This encodes CASSSTSGSSNEQFF. This chain links TRBV5-6 with TRBJ2-1, with TRBD2 matching over 11 bases. Germline V gene data show CDR1 as SGHDT and CDR2 as YYEEEE. The V segment lost 3 bases and the J segment 6 bases; nucleotides outside the gene matches: 5. The CDR3 covers 15 residues.